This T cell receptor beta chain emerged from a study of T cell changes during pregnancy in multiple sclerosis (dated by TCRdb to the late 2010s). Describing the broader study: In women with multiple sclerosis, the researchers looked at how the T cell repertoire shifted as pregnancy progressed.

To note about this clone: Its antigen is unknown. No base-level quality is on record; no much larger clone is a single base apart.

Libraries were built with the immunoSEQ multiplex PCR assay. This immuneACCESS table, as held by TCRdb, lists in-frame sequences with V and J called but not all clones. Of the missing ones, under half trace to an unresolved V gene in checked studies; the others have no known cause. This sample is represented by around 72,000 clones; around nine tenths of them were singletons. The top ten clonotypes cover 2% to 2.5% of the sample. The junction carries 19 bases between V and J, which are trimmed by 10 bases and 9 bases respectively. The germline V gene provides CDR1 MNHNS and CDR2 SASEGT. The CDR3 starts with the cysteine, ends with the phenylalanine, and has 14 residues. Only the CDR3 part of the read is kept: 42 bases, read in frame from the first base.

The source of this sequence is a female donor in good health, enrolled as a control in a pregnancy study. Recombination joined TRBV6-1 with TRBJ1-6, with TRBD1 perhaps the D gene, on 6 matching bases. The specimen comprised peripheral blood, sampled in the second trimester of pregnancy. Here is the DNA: TGTGCCATCGAGATGGACAGAGGTAGTTCACCCCTCCACTTT. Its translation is CAIEMDRGSSPLHF.